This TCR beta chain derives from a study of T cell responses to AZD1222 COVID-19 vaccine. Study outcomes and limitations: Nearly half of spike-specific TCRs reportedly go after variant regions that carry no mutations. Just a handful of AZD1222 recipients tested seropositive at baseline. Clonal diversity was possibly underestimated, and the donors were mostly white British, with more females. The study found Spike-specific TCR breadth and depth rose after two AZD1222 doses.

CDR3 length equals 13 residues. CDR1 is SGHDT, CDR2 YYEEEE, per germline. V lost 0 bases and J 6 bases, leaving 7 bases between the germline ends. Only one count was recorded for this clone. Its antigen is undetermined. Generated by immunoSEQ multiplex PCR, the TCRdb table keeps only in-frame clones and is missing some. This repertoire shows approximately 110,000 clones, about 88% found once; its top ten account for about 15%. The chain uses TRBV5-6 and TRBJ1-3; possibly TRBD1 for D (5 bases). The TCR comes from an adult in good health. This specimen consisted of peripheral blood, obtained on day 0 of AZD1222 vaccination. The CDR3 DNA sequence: TGTGCCAGCAGCTTGGGCAGGGCAAACACCATATATTTT. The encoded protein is CASSLGRANTIYF.